A single sample is the source of the 10 T cell receptor beta chains below, sequenced in a study of cytomegalovirus exposure and HLA in healthy donors. The PCR contained 60 Vbeta and 13 Jbeta primers. TCRdb's copy holds only in-frame clones and misses some; the assay was immunoSEQ multiplex PCR. The repertoire holds around 150,000 clones, with nearly 80% as singletons. Sequencing input: PBMCs. The receptors were gathered from a male donor in good health and CMV-seronegative.

The chain carries TRBV27 and TRBJ2-3, with unresolved D. Per the germline V gene, CDR1 is MNHEY and CDR2 is SMNVEV (reference sequence). The CDR3 has 14 residues. Trimming left V 2 bases short and J 2 bases short, with 8 bases between. In DNA form, the CDR3 reads TGTGCCAGCAGTTTAAGGCGGTACACAGATACGCAGTATTTT. Translation: CASSLRRYTDTQYF.

The J gene is TRBJ2-5, the V gene TRBV11-1; 7 bases line up with TRBD1. Germline CDR1 and CDR2: SGHAT and FQDESV (reference sequence). The CDR3 spans 16 residues. Trimming took 0 bases from V and 4 from J; bases not matched to a gene: 8. Written as DNA, the CDR3 is TGTGCCAGCAGCTTAGCCCGGACAGGAACTTCAGAGACCCAGTACTTC. Translation gives CASSLARTGTSETQYF.

The rearrangement joins TRBV5-6 to TRBJ1-5; no reliable D call. The germline gives CDR1 SGHDT, CDR2 YYEEEE. V was pared by 3 bases and J by 5 bases, with 6 bases between. The CDR3 length is 12 residues. The CDR3 DNA is TGTGCCAGCAGCTCTCCTTATCAGCCCCAGCATTTT. Protein product: CASSSPYQPQHF.

The rearrangement links TRBV9 to TRBJ2-6; D unclear. CDR3 size: 17 residues. In germline, CDR1 is SGDLS, CDR2 YYNGEE. V dropped 2 bases and J dropped 0 bases, with 12 bases sitting between them. The CDR3 bases are TGTGCCAGCAGCGTTGCAACACAGAGCTCTGGGGCCAACGTCCTGACTTTC. Translation: CASSVATQSSGANVLTF.

The chain combines TRBV9 with TRBJ2-1; D gene uncertain. The CDR3 covers 14 residues. V was pared by 4 bases and J by 4 bases, with 12 bases between. Germline loops: CDR1 SGDLS, CDR2 YYNGEE. The CDR3 loop is CASSTTWAYNEQFF. The CDR3, as DNA: TGTGCCAGCAGCACCACGTGGGCTTACAATGAGCAGTTCTTC. Drawing the rest from reference TRBV9 and TRBJ2-1, the complete variable domain is DSGVTQTPKHLITATGQRVTLRCSPRSGDLSVYWYQQSLDQGLQFLIQYYNGEERAKGNILERFSAQQFPDLHSELNLSSLELGDSALYFCASSTTWAYNEQFFGPGTRLTVL.

Here the CDR3 reads CASSEEENQPQHF. The CDR3 region has the DNA TGTGCCAGCAGTGAAGAGGAGAATCAGCCCCAGCATTTT. The gene calls are TRBV6-4 and TRBJ1-5, with D unclear. The V end was cut by 3 bases, the J end by 4 bases, with 7 bases between. CDR3 size: 13 residues. Germline V gene sequence: CDR1 MRHNA, CDR2 SNTAGT.

The rearrangement joins TRBV11-1 to TRBJ2-2; 7 bases agree with TRBD1. This CDR3 has 14 residues. Germline CDR1 reads SGHAT; CDR2 reads FQDESV (reference sequence). V lost 8 bases, J lost 3 bases, and 6 bases stayed unmatched. Written as DNA, the CDR3 is TGTGCCAGCCGATACAGGGGCGACACCGGGGAGCTGTTTTTT. It specifies CASRYRGDTGELFF.

The gene calls are TRBV5-4 and TRBJ1-4; 8 nucleotides agree with TRBD1. The CDR3 contains 16 residues. Per germline, CDR1 SGHNT and CDR2 YYREEE (reference sequence). J was trimmed by 8 bases and V by 4 bases; bases with no gene match: 13. This chain's CDR3 is CASSVQGTGLYEKLFF. CDR3 DNA sequence: TGTGCCAGCAGCGTCCAGGGGACAGGTCTTTACGAAAAACTGTTTTTT.

CDR3 in DNA: TGTGCCAGCAGCTTAAACGCAGGGCCAGATACGCAGTATTTT. It encodes CASSLNAGPDTQYF. The V gene is TRBV7-9, the J gene TRBJ2-3, with D tentatively TRBD1 (5 bases). From germline, CDR1 is SEHNR and CDR2 FQNEAQ (reference sequence). Trimming removed 2 bases at V and 4 bases at J, with 10 bases between. The CDR3 loop spans 14 amino acids. Supplemented by reference TRBV7-9 and TRBJ2-3, the full variable domain reads DTGVSQNPRHKITKRGQNVTFRCDPISEHNRLYWYRQTLGQGPEFLTYFQNEAQLEKSRLLSDRFSAERPKGSFSTLEIQRTEQGDSAMYLCASSLNAGPDTQYFGPGTRLTVL.

The chain links TRBV7-9 to TRBJ1-3, with TRBD1 matching over 8 bases. CDR3 length: 14 amino acids. Germline V CDR1 and CDR2: SEHNR, FQNEAQ (reference sequence). V lost 5 bases, J lost 1 base, and 1 base stayed unmatched. As DNA, the CDR3 is TGTGCCAGCAGCCGACAGGGGTCTGGAAACACCATATATTTT. As protein: CASSRQGSGNTIYF.